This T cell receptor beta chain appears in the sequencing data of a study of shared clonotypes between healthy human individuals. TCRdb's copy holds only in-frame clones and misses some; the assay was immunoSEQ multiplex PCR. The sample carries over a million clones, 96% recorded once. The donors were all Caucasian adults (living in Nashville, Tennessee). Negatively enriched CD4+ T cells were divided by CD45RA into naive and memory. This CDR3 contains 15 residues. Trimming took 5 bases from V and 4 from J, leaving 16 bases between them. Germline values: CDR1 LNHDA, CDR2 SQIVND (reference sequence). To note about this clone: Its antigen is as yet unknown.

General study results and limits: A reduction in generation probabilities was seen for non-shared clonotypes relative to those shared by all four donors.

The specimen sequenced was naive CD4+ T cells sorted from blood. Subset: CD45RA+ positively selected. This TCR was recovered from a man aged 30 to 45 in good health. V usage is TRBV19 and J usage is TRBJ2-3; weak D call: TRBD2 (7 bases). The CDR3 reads CASSGGLAGADTQYF. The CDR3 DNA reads TGTGCCAGTAGTGGGGGGCTTGCGGGAGCAGATACGCAGTATTTT.